A selection of T cell receptor beta chains follows, all from one sample in a study of blood T cell repertoires in COVID-19. The protocol was immunoSEQ multiplex PCR, while the TCRdb copy is restricted to in-frame clones and leaves out a portion. The data contain about 50,000 clones, approximately 83% of them singletons. The sequencing input was peripheral blood. The receptor set was obtained from a man in his forties with acute or convalescent COVID-19. The CDR3 runs from the conserved cysteine through the conserved F or W. The order of the fields is V gene, D gene, clone size, J gene, CDR3 DNA, CDR3 protein. D genes are given only for firm matches. Size is omitted from some rows. Given values are once, few, many or a class for expanded clones.

>TRBV6-1|NA|NA|TRBJ1-5
TGTGCCAGCAGTGAACGCTTCGGTAGCAATCAGCCCCAGCATTTT
CASSERFGSNQPQHF
>TRBV11-2|TRBD1|NA|TRBJ2-2
TGTGCCAGCAGCCCCATCTCCGGACAGGGGCCCGGGGAGCTGTTTTTT
CASSPISGQGPGELFF
>TRBV6-6|NA|few|TRBJ2-5
TGTGCCAGCAGTTCCCTTAGCTCCCGAAGAACCCAGTACTTC
CASSSLSSRRTQYF
>TRBV11-2|NA|few|TRBJ1-5
TGTGCCAGCAGCTTAAAGGCAGGTAGACAGCCCCAGCATTTT
CASSLKAGRQPQHF
>TRBV5-1|TRBD2|NA|TRBJ2-7
TGCGCCAGCAGCCCTGTTGGTAGCGGGAGTGATGAGCAGTACTTC
CASSPVGSGSDEQYF
>TRBV6-5|TRBD1|NA|TRBJ2-5
TGTGCCAGTTCTAGGGACAGGGACGAGACCCAGTACTTC
CASSRDRDETQYF
>TRBV5-6|TRBD1|NA|TRBJ1-1
TGTGCCAGCAGCTGGGGGACAGGGCAGATTGAAGCTTTCTTT
CASSWGTGQIEAFF
>TRBV5-1|TRBD1|NA|TRBJ2-7
TGCGCCAGCAGCTCAACTGACAGGGGGGTCGAGCAGTACTTC
CASSSTDRGVEQYF
>TRBV13|TRBD2|NA|TRBJ2-5
TGTGCCAGCAGCCCTCGGACTAGCTTGAAGACCCAGTACTTC
CASSPRTSLKTQYF
>TRBV11-3|NA|NA|TRBJ2-3
TGTGCCAGCAGCTCGTCCTCAGGGGAAGATACGCAGTATTTT
CASSSSSGEDTQYF
>TRBV30|NA|few|TRBJ1-5
TGTGCCTGGAGTCCGGCGCAGGGGCTTCAGCCCCAGCATTTT
CAWSPAQGLQPQHF
>TRBV12-3/TRBV12-4|NA|NA|TRBJ1-2
TGTGCCAGCAGCCCCCGACAGTTCTATGGCTACACCTTC
CASSPRQFYGYTF
>TRBV23-1|TRBD1|NA|TRBJ1-6
TGCGCCAGCAGTCAACACATCCGGACAGGGCTTTCACCCCTCCACTTT
CASSQHIRTGLSPLHF